This TCR beta chain was captured by sequencing in a study of T-cell memory formation after mild COVID-19. The overall study: Clustering of TCRs was largely donor specific. Study-level findings and limits: Later expanders leaned CD4+, whereas clones that contracted between day 15 and 85 were balanced CD4/CD8. Pre-infection memory already had some responding clones, implying cross-reactive memory joined. Mainly CM and EM harbored the contracting CD4+ clones; mainly EMRA harbored the CD8+ ones.

This clonotype was recorded a few times. The target antigen is unknown. The V gene's germline CDR1 is LGHNA and CDR2 YNFKEQ. This CDR3 spans 18 amino acids. V lost 0 bases to trimming and J lost 9 bases, with 24 bases between them. TCRdb called the 5' RACE reads again in MiXCR, with one record for every CDR3 protein. This sample has 300,000 to 400,000 distinct CDR3 sequences, with under 25% found just once. The V and J genes are TRBV4-2 and TRBJ2-1, with TRBD1 as a possible D gene (5 bases). The sequence derives from an adult woman who had mild COVID-19 (a few samples of this study predate the infection). Cell type and time point are not known. Specimen: PBMCs or a T cell subset sorted from them (not recorded which). The CDR3, as DNA: TGTGCCAGCAGCCAAGATGCCCCCGCCCAGGGAAATCGTGTTGAGCAGTTCTTC. As protein: CASSQDAPAQGNRVEQFF.